The rows below give T cell receptor beta chains drawn from one sample of a study of T-cell reconstitution after alpha-beta-depleted transplantation in children. MiXCR, run by TCRdb on the PCR reads, gives a single entry per CDR3 protein. The table has 500,000 to 650,000 distinct CDR3 sequences, around 13% seen once. The material sequenced was PBMCs, mostly from graft donor cells, taken 360 days after TCRalphabeta/CD19-depleted stem cell transplant. The receptors stem from a male patient younger than 18 who had a stem cell transplant for acute myeloid leukemia, so the T cells may come from the graft donor. CDR3s include the opening cysteine and the closing phenylalanine or tryptophan. The D gene is left open where the match is weak. For some rows the clone size is stated as once, few or many, or as a class when expanded; others skip it.

few	TRBV6-2/TRBV6-3	TRBJ1-2	.	TGTGCCAGCACTAGAGGACAGCCTATCAACTATGGCTACACCTTC	CASTRGQPINYGYTF
few	TRBV7-9	TRBJ2-1	.	TGTGCCAGCAGCTCCGGGACTGGCTTCTACAATGAGCAGTTCTTC	CASSSGTGFYNEQFF
.	TRBV6-2/TRBV6-3	TRBJ2-1	.	TGTGCCAGCAAACGGGATGGTTCCTACAATGAGCAGTTCTTC	CASKRDGSYNEQFF
few	TRBV10-3	TRBJ2-7	TRBD1	TGTGCCATCAGTGAGGGCAGGGGGCAAAATAACGAGCAGTACTTC	CAISEGRGQNNEQYF
.	TRBV12-3/TRBV12-4	TRBJ2-3	.	TGTGGGACTACTAGCACAGATACGCAGTATTTT	CGTTSTDTQYF
many	TRBV24-1	TRBJ2-2	TRBD1	TGTGCCACCAGTGGGACAGGGCTCACCGGGGAGCTGTTTTTT	CATSGTGLTGELFF
.	TRBV28	TRBJ2-7	.	TGTGCCAGCAGTCAACAGGCCTCCTACGAGCAGTACTTC	CASSQQASYEQYF
.	TRBV29-1	TRBJ2-4	.	TGCAGCGTTGAACAGTCCAACATTCAGTACTTC	CSVEQSNIQYF
.	TRBV7-2	TRBJ2-3	.	TGTGCCAGCAGCCCGCGACTAGTCACAGATACGCAGTATTTT	CASSPRLVTDTQYF
.	TRBV5-1	TRBJ1-1	.	TGCGCCAGCAGCTTCATGGGAAAGAACGCTGAAGCTTTCTTT	CASSFMGKNAEAFF
few	TRBV7-2	TRBJ2-1	TRBD2	TGTGCCAGCAGCTTCATGGGCCTAGCGGACAATGAGCAGTTCTTC	CASSFMGLADNEQFF
few	TRBV7-9	TRBJ2-3	TRBD2	TGTGCCAGCAGCTTCGGAAGCGCGGGAGAAGAAGATACGCAGTATTTT	CASSFGSAGEEDTQYF
.	TRBV7-2	TRBJ2-1	.	TGTGCCAGCAGCTTAAAATCCTACATCAATGAGCAGTTCTTC	CASSLKSYINEQFF
few	TRBV7-4	TRBJ1-2	.	TGTGCCAGCAACCGTCTAGGAGGGTCATTC	CASNRLGGSF
.	TRBV29-1	TRBJ1-1	TRBD1	TGCAGCGTTGAAGGGATTGGGACAGGACAGTTCTCTGAAGCTTTCTTT	CSVEGIGTGQFSEAFF
.	TRBV28	TRBJ2-4	TRBD2	TGTGCCAGCAGCCGCATAGGACTAGCGGGAGTGACCAAAAACATTCAGTACTTC	CASSRIGLAGVTKNIQYF
few	TRBV24-1	TRBJ2-5	TRBD1	TGTGCCACCAGTGATTTTCCGGGACAGCAAGAGACCCAGTACTTC	CATSDFPGQQETQYF
.	TRBV11-2	TRBJ2-1	TRBD2	TGTGCCAGCAGCCCCCGAGCGGGGGCTATCAATGAGCAGTTCTTC	CASSPRAGAINEQFF
.	TRBV29-1	TRBJ2-7	TRBD2	TGCAGCGTTGGAGGGGTGGGCGGGAGGTCTTCCTACGAGCAGTACTTC	CSVGGVGGRSSYEQYF
many	TRBV12-3/TRBV12-4	TRBJ2-2	.	TGTGCCAGCGCCAATCTTAGGGGCTTCAGCGGGGAGCTGTTTTTT	CASANLRGFSGELFF
few	TRBV28	TRBJ1-2	.	TGTGCCAGCAGTTTCGGGAGCAGGGGAGGGTTATACTATGGCTACACCTTC	CASSFGSRGGLYYGYTF
.	TRBV10-3	TRBJ2-7	TRBD1	TGTGCCATCAGACCCGGGACAGGGGGCTACGAGCAGTACTTC	CAIRPGTGGYEQYF
few	TRBV7-6	TRBJ2-7	TRBD1	TGTGCCAGCAGCTTAGCTCCCTCCGACAGGGGCGACTACGAGCAGTACTTC	CASSLAPSDRGDYEQYF
few	TRBV14	TRBJ2-7	.	TGTGCCAGCAGCCAAGCTCCGGGACTCGGAAGTTACGAGCAGTACTTC	CASSQAPGLGSYEQYF
many	TRBV29-1	TRBJ2-7	TRBD1	TGCAGCGTTCAGACAGGGGCCGACGAGCAGTACTTC	CSVQTGADEQYF
few	TRBV20-1	TRBJ2-3	.	TGCAGTGCCATTCTTGCGGGGCACACAGATACGCAGTATTTT	CSAILAGHTDTQYF
.	TRBV7-2	TRBJ2-7	TRBD1	TGTGCCAGCAGCTCCTTCCTCTTCGGACAGGCCTCCTACGAGCAGTACTTC	CASSSFLFGQASYEQYF
many	TRBV29-1	TRBJ2-7	TRBD2	TGCAGCGCTCGACTAGCGGGGTACTACGAGCAGTACTTC	CSARLAGYYEQYF
.	TRBV28	TRBJ1-3	.	TGTGCCAGCATCGCCCCAGGGTTTCCTTACGGAAACACCATATATTTT	CASIAPGFPYGNTIYF
few	TRBV7-2	TRBJ1-5	.	TGTGCCAGCAGCTTCAAAACGGATGTTCCCCAGCATTTT	CASSFKTDVPQHF
many	TRBV20-1	TRBJ2-3	.	TGCAGTGCGCCCGGGATTGGCACAGATACGCAGTATTTT	CSAPGIGTDTQYF
.	TRBV11-3	TRBJ2-3	TRBD1	TGTGCCAGCAGCCCAGGGACAGGGGTAACAGATACGCAGTATTTT	CASSPGTGVTDTQYF
many	TRBV6-2/TRBV6-3	TRBJ2-1	TRBD2	TGTGCCAGCAGTTTGGGACTAGCGGGAGCCCCTTCTTACAATGAGCAGTTCTTC	CASSLGLAGAPSYNEQFF
.	TRBV18	TRBJ2-5	.	TGTGCCAGCTCACGAGGGGACCAAGAGACCCAGTACTTC	CASSRGDQETQYF
many	TRBV30	TRBJ2-7	.	TGTGCCTGGAGTGTACGGTACGAGCAGTACTTC	CAWSVRYEQYF
.	TRBV18	TRBJ2-1	.	TGTGCCAGCTCACCACCTGAAGTCCCCTCGAGTGAGCAGTTCTTC	CASSPPEVPSSEQFF
few	TRBV27	TRBJ2-3	TRBD2	TGTGCCAGCAGTTTATTTGGCGGGAGGGCCCATACAGACACAGATACGCAGTATTTT	CASSLFGGRAHTDTDTQYF
few	TRBV7-9	TRBJ2-7	TRBD1	TGTGCCAGCACGTACAGGGGGATCTACGAGCAGTACTTC	CASTYRGIYEQYF
many	TRBV29-1	TRBJ2-6	.	TGCAGCGTTGAAAAGCGAGGGACTGGGGCCAACGTCCTGACTTTC	CSVEKRGTGANVLTF
many	TRBV25-1	TRBJ2-1	.	TGTGCCAGCAACCTAGGGGGACCGCCCTTGGAGCAGTTCTTC	CASNLGGPPLEQFF
few	TRBV7-8	TRBJ2-1	.	TGTGCCAGCAGCTTACCGAATCAGGGGTATTTCTACAATGAGCAGTTCTTC	CASSLPNQGYFYNEQFF
many	TRBV20-1	TRBJ2-5	TRBD1	TGCAGTGCAGAACAGGGGGCGCAGGAGACCCAGTACTTC	CSAEQGAQETQYF
.	TRBV6-2/TRBV6-3	TRBJ2-3	TRBD2	TGTGCCATCCTCAGCCCTAGCGGGAGAGATACGCAGTATTTT	CAILSPSGRDTQYF
.	TRBV28	TRBJ2-7	TRBD2	TGTGCCAGCAGTCCTCTCGGGACTAGCGGGAGCTCCTACGAGCAGTACTTC	CASSPLGTSGSSYEQYF
.	TRBV27	TRBJ2-3	.	TGTGCCAGCAGTCCCCTAGGAACGGCTCTGAGCACAGATACGCAGTATTTT	CASSPLGTALSTDTQYF
.	TRBV11-3	TRBJ2-1	TRBD2	TGTGCCAGCAGCTTAGGTGGACTAGCGGGAATCAATGAGCAGTTCTTC	CASSLGGLAGINEQFF
few	TRBV6-2/TRBV6-3	TRBJ1-5	.	TGTGCCAGCAGTTCCGTTGACGGGAATCAGCCCCAGCATTTT	CASSSVDGNQPQHF
many	TRBV29-1	TRBJ2-1	.	TGCAGCGCCCCCATTCGGGACTTAATCGCTGAGCAGTTCTTC	CSAPIRDLIAEQFF
few	TRBV7-2	TRBJ2-7	TRBD2	TGTGCCAGCGACCACCGGGGACTAGCGGGAGAGGGCGAGCAGTACTTC	CASDHRGLAGEGEQYF
.	TRBV7-3	TRBJ2-3	TRBD2	TGTGCCAGCAGCTCCACCGGGACTAGGTCCCCCACAGATACGCAGTATTTT	CASSSTGTRSPTDTQYF
many	TRBV7-2	TRBJ2-5	TRBD1	TGTGCCAGCAGCTTATGGACAGGGAGGGAGACCCAGTACTTC	CASSLWTGRETQYF
many	TRBV7-2	TRBJ2-1	TRBD2	TGTGCCAGCAGCTTTAGGCTAGCGGGGGGACCCTCCTACAATGAGCAGTTCTTC	CASSFRLAGGPSYNEQFF
many	TRBV7-2	TRBJ2-5	TRBD2	TGTGCCAGCAGCTTAAGCGGGATGGGGGGAGAGACCCAGTACTTC	CASSLSGMGGETQYF
many	TRBV25-1	TRBJ2-1	.	TGTGCCAGCAGCGACCCGCGGTCCAGCTCCTACAATGAGCAGTTCTTC	CASSDPRSSSYNEQFF
.	TRBV5-1	TRBJ2-5	TRBD2	TGCGCCAGCACCCTCCTAAGGGGGTCTAGCGGGAGGATCGGGGAGACCCAGTACTTC	CASTLLRGSSGRIGETQYF